What follows are 19 T cell receptor beta chains derived from one specimen sequenced in a study of OX40 agonist ivuxolimab in advanced cancers. Clones were read by immunoSEQ multiplex PCR, and TCRdb kept only the in-frame ones, dropping some. The sample lists 60,000 to 65,000 clones, roughly nine tenths occurring once. This material consisted of CD4+ or CD8+ T cells sorted from blood, taken in a trial of the OX40 agonist ivuxolimab. The receptor source for this set is an adult with an advanced solid tumor such as melanoma, head and neck, liver or kidney cancer.

This chain uses TRBV7-6 with TRBJ2-5; 12 bases are shared with TRBD2. Germline loops: CDR1 SGHVS, CDR2 FNYEAQ. This CDR3 has 18 residues. The J segment lost 4 bases and the V segment lost 5 bases, leaving 14 bases of the junction unmatched. DNA of the CDR3: TGTGCCAGCAGCCCCAGCTCTAGCGGGAGGGCCTGGGCAGAGACCCAGTACTTC. It translates to CASSPSSSGRAWAETQYF. Looking up the rest from reference TRBV7-6 and TRBJ2-5 gives the full variable domain: GAGVSQSPRYKVTKRGQDVALRCDPISGHVSLYWYRQALGQGPEFLTYFNYEAQQDKSGLPNDRFSAERPEGSISTLTIQRTEQRDSAMYRCASSPSSSGRAWAETQYFGPGTRLLVL.

The chain recombines TRBV4-1 with TRBJ1-1; D may be TRBD1 (6 bases). CDR1 is MGHRA and CDR2 is YSYEKL in the germline V gene. With 0 bases removed from V and 1 base from J, the gap between germline ends came to 12 bases. The length of the CDR3 is 16 residues. The CDR3 loop reads CASSQDPTGRNTEAFF. CDR3 DNA sequence: TGCGCCAGCAGCCAAGATCCTACAGGGAGGAACACTGAAGCTTTCTTT.

V is TRBV2 and J is TRBJ1-1; 7 bases line up with TRBD1. V shed 2 bases and J 4 bases; nucleotides not matched to a gene: 4. CDR1 is SNHLY, CDR2 FYNNEI, per germline. The CDR3 is 14 residues long. As DNA, the CDR3 is TGTGCCAGCAGTGAAAAGGGGGCGGTCACTGAAGCTTTCTTT. It specifies CASSEKGAVTEAFF.

This chain connects TRBV6-4 to TRBJ2-3; D is undetermined. Trimming removed 3 bases at V and 1 base at J, with 11 bases between. Germline assignment: CDR1 MRHNA and CDR2 SNTAGT. The CDR3 length is 15 residues. The CDR3 DNA sequence: TGTGCCAGCAGTGATCGGGTGGATGGCACAGATACGCAGTATTTT. Amino acids: CASSDRVDGTDTQYF.

The chain recombines TRBV7-9 with TRBJ2-4, with unresolved D. Germline V lookup: CDR1 SEHNR, CDR2 FQNEAQ (reference sequence). V was pared by 5 bases and J by 12 bases, with 20 bases between. The CDR3 is 14 residues long. Here the CDR3 DNA reads TGTGCCAGCAGCCAACCGGGCCTCTTTGCGTCTCAGTACTTC. It codes for CASSQPGLFASQYF.

This sequence joins TRBV5-1 and TRBJ2-1; 9 bases match TRBD2. Germline V gene sequence: CDR1 SGHRS, CDR2 YFSETQ. This CDR3 is built from 16 residues. The trim removed 9 bases at V and 2 bases at J, leaving 12 bases unmatched. This CDR3 reads CATQLVAGGPYNEQFF. The CDR3 nucleotides are TGCGCCACCCAGCTAGTCGCGGGAGGGCCCTACAATGAGCAGTTCTTC. Full variable domain (outside the CDR3, taken from reference TRBV5-1 and TRBJ2-1): KAGVTQTPRYLIKTRGQQVTLSCSPISGHRSVSWYQQTPGQGLQFLFEYFSETQRNKGNFPGRFSGRQFSNSRSEMNVSTLELGDSALYLCATQLVAGGPYNEQFFGPGTRLTVL.

The chain recombines TRBV7-3 with TRBJ2-7; TRBD1 is a possible D gene (5 bases). Germline V gene lookup returns CDR1 SGHTA and CDR2 FQGTGA. V was cut by 1 base and J by 3 bases, with 7 bases left in between. The CDR3 extends over 13 amino acids. The CDR3 reads CASSLRGSYEQYF. The CDR3 nucleotides are TGTGCCAGCAGCTTAAGGGGCAGCTACGAGCAGTACTTC.

The V gene is TRBV10-2, the J gene TRBJ2-7; TRBD2 matches at 7 bases. The CDR3 is 14 amino acids. Trimming took 5 bases from V and 6 from J; bases not matched to a gene: 10. The V gene's germline CDR1 is WSHSY and CDR2 SAAADI. The CDR3 bases are TGCGCCAGCAGTTCTCTAGGGAGGGGTGGCGAGCAGTACTTC. Protein product: CASSSLGRGGEQYF.

The chain combines TRBV10-2 with TRBJ2-1; TRBD2 matches at 9 bases. The CDR3 is made up of 18 amino acids. V lost 0 bases and J lost 10; bases outside the gene matches: 16. The V gene's germline CDR1 is WSHSY and CDR2 SAAADI. The CDR3 region is CASSESISAGGHIFEQFF. The CDR3 bases are TGCGCCAGCAGTGAGTCGATTTCTGCGGGAGGGCATATATTCGAGCAGTTCTTC.

This rearrangement joins TRBV28 to TRBJ1-2, with D possibly being TRBD1 (5 bases). CDR1 and CDR2 (germline): MDHEN, SYDVKM. The CDR3 runs 16 residues. Trimming left V 6 bases short and J 8 bases short, with 25 bases between. The CDR3 DNA sequence: TGTGCCAGCAGGTCCCCTAAAGGGGCCCTAGTAGCAGGCTACACCTTC. Its protein product is CASRSPKGALVAGYTF.

This clone was seen once. The genes are TRBV28 and TRBJ1-2; maybe TRBD1 (5 bases). V was clipped by 6 bases and J by 3 bases, with 11 bases between them. Germline V gene data show CDR1 as MDHEN and CDR2 as SYDVKM. The CDR3 extends over 13 amino acids. CDR3 loop: CASSSQVYYGYTF. The CDR3 region has the DNA TGTGCCAGCAGCTCACAGGTTTACTATGGCTACACCTTC.

This sequence joins TRBV15 and TRBJ2-7; 10 nucleotides agree with TRBD1. Germline CDR1 and CDR2: LNHNV and YYDKDF (reference sequence). The CDR3 is 17 amino acids. V was pared by 0 bases and J by 3 bases, with 8 bases of the junction left unmatched. CDR3 in DNA: TGTGCCACCAGCAGAGATTGGGGCCGGACAGGGGGCTACGAGCAGTACTTC. It specifies CATSRDWGRTGGYEQYF.

V gene TRBV28 combines with J gene TRBJ1-1; D is unclear. The germline gives CDR1 MDHEN, CDR2 SYDVKM. The length of the CDR3 is 16 residues. The ends were cut back, 5 bases at V and 5 bases at J, with 21 bases in the middle. CDR3 sequence reads: CASSLGSADGGTEAFF. DNA for the CDR3: TGTGCCAGCAGTCTCGGTTCCGCGGACGGCGGGACTGAAGCTTTCTTT. The full variable domain, in which reference TRBV28 and TRBJ1-1 provide the parts outside the CDR3, is DVKVTQSSRYLVKRTGEKVFLECVQDMDHENMFWYRQDPGLGLRLIYFSYDVKMKEKGDIPEGYSVSREKKERFSLILESASTNQTSMYLCASSLGSADGGTEAFFGQGTRLTVV.

The chain is built from TRBV7-9 and TRBJ2-3, with D perhaps matching TRBD1 (6 bases). Germline loops: CDR1 SEHNR, CDR2 FQNEAQ (reference sequence). The CDR3 is 15 amino acids. The germline V and J ends were trimmed by 3 bases and 1 base, with 11 bases remaining between them. CDR3 sequence: CASSFLTGRTDTQYF. The DNA for the CDR3 is TGTGCCAGCAGCTTCCTGACAGGCCGCACAGATACGCAGTATTTT.

This clone was picked up one time. J is TRBJ1-2 and V is TRBV5-1; D possibly corresponds to TRBD1 (6 bases). The CDR3 spans 15 residues. V lost 4 bases, J lost 4 bases, and 17 bases lay in between. The V gene's germline CDR1 is SGHRS and CDR2 YFSETQ. As DNA, the CDR3 is TGCGCCAGCAGCCCAGGGGTGGAGGGGCTCTATGGCTACACCTTC. It translates to CASSPGVEGLYGYTF. Full variable domain (outside the CDR3, taken from reference TRBV5-1 and TRBJ1-2): KAGVTQTPRYLIKTRGQQVTLSCSPISGHRSVSWYQQTPGQGLQFLFEYFSETQRNKGNFPGRFSGRQFSNSRSEMNVSTLELGDSALYLCASSPGVEGLYGYTFGSGTRLTVV.

The chain links TRBV5-1 to TRBJ2-1, with TRBD1 matching over 9 bases. The CDR3 extends over 15 amino acids. The V segment lost 3 bases and the J segment 8 bases; nucleotides outside the gene matches: 9. CDR1 and CDR2 from the germline V gene are SGHRS and YFSETQ. The CDR3 loop is CASSSGDRDAHEQFF. The CDR3 DNA sequence: TGCGCCAGCAGCTCGGGGGACAGGGACGCGCATGAGCAGTTCTTC.

The chain employs TRBV5-1 and TRBJ1-2; maybe TRBD1 (6 bases). This CDR3 has 13 residues. Germline assignment: CDR1 SGHRS and CDR2 YFSETQ. V dropped 2 bases and J dropped 8 bases, with 13 bases sitting between them. For the CDR3, the DNA is TGCGCCAGCAGCTTAGGGGGGAGTGGCGGCTACACCTTC. It specifies CASSLGGSGGYTF. Drawing the rest from reference TRBV5-1 and TRBJ1-2, the complete variable domain is KAGVTQTPRYLIKTRGQQVTLSCSPISGHRSVSWYQQTPGQGLQFLFEYFSETQRNKGNFPGRFSGRQFSNSRSEMNVSTLELGDSALYLCASSLGGSGGYTFGSGTRLTVV.

The V and J genes are TRBV2 and TRBJ2-2; D gene unclear. The V end lost 1 base, the J end lost 0 bases, and 9 bases lay between the germline ends. The CDR3 is 16 residues long. The V gene's germline CDR1 is SNHLY and CDR2 FYNNEI. The DNA for the CDR3 is TGTGCCAGCAGTGAAGAAAGCGCGTCGAACACCGGGGAGCTGTTTTTT. Translation gives CASSEESASNTGELFF.

This clone came up a few times. CDR3 residues: CASSVRGKRQKLFF. For the CDR3, the DNA is TGTGCCAGCTCTGTTCGGGGGAAGCGGCAAAAACTGTTTTTT. The rearrangement uses TRBV7-9 and TRBJ1-4; D is possibly TRBD1 (5 bases). The V and J ends lost 8 bases and 9 bases respectively, with 19 bases between them. CDR3 length: 14 residues. Germline CDR1 reads SEHNR; CDR2 reads FQNEAQ (reference sequence). The full variable domain, completed using reference TRBV7-9 and TRBJ1-4, is DTGVSQNPRHKITKRGQNVTFRCDPISEHNRLYWYRQTLGQGPEFLTYFQNEAQLEKSRLLSDRFSAERPKGSFSTLEIQRTEQGDSAMYLCASSVRGKRQKLFFGSGTQLSVL.